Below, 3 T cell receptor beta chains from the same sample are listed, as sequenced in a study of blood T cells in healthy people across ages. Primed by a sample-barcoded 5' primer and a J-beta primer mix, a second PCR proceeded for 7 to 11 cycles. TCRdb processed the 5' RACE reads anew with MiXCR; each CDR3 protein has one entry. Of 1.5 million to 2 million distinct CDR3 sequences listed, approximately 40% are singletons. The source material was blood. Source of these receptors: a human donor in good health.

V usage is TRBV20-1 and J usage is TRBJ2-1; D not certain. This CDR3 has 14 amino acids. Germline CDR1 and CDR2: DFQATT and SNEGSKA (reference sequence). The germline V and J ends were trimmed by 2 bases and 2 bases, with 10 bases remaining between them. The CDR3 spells CSARRASTYNEQFF. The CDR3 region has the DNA TGCAGTGCTAGACGGGCCTCCACCTACAATGAGCAGTTCTTC.

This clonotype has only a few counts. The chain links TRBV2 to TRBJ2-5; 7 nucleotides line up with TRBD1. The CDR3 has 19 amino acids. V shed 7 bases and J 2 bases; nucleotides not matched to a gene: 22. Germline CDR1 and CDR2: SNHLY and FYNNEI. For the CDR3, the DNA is TGTGCCAGCAACACCAGATCTGAGACAGGGCGTCTAATTCAAGAGACCCAGTACTTC. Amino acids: CASNTRSETGRLIQETQYF.

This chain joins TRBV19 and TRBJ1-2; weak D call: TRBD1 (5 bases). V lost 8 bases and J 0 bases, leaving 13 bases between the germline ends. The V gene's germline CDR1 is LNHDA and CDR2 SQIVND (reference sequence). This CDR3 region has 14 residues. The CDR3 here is CASVEQVPNYGYTF. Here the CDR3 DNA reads TGTGCCAGTGTCGAACAGGTACCTAACTATGGCTACACCTTC.